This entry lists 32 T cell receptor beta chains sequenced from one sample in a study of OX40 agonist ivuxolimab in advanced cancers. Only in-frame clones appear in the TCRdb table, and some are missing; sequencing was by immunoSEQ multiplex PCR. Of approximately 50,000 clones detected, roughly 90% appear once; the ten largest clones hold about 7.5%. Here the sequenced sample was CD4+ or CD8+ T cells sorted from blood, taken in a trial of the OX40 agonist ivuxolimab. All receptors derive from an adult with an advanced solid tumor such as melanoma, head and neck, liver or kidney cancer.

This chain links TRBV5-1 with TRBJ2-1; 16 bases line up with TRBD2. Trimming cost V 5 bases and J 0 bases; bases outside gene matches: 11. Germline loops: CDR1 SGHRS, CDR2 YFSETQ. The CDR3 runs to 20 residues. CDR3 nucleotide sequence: TGCGCCAGCAGTGCACCTACCGGGACTAGCGGGAGGGCCTCCTACAATGAGCAGTTCTTC. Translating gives CASSAPTGTSGRASYNEQFF.

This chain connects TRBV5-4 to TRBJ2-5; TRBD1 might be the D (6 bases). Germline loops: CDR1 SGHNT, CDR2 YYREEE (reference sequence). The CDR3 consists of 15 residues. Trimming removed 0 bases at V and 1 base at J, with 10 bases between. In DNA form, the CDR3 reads TGTGCCAGCAGCTTGGACCGGGACACCCAAGAGACCCAGTACTTC. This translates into CASSLDRDTQETQYF.

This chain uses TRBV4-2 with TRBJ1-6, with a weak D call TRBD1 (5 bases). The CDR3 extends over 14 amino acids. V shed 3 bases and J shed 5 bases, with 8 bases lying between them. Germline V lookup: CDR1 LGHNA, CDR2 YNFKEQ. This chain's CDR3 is CASSQTRDNSPLHF. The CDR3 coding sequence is TGTGCCAGCAGCCAGACCAGGGATAATTCACCCCTCCACTTT.

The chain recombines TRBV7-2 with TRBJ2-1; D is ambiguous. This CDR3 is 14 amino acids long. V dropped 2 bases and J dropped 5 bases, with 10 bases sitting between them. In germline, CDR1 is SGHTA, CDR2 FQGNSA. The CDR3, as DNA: TGTGCCAGCAGCTTACCAACAGCGCACAATGAGCAGTTCTTC. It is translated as CASSLPTAHNEQFF.

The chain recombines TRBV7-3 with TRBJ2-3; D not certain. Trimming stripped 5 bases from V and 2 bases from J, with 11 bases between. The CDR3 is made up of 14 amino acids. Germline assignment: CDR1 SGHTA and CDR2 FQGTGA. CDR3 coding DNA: TGTGCCAGCAGCCCCTCCGGTATCACAGATACGCAGTATTTT. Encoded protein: CASSPSGITDTQYF.

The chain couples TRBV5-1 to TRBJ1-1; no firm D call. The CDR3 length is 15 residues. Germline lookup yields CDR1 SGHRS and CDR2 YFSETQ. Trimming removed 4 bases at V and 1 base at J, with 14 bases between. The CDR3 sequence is CASSQFSGRNTEAFF. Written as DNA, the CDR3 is TGCGCCAGCAGCCAATTTTCCGGACGGAACACTGAAGCTTTCTTT.

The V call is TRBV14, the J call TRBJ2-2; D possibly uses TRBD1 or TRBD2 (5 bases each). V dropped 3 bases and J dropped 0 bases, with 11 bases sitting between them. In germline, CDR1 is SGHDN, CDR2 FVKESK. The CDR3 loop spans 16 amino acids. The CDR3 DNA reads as TGTGCCAGCAGCCACTGGGACCCATCGAACACCGGGGAGCTGTTTTTT. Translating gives CASSHWDPSNTGELFF.

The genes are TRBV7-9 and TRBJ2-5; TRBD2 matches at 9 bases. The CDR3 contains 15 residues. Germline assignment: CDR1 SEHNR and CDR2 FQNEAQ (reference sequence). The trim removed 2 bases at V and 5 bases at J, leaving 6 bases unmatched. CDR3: CASSLFVAGAETQYF. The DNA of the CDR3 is TGTGCCAGCAGCTTATTCGTAGCGGGGGCGGAGACCCAGTACTTC.

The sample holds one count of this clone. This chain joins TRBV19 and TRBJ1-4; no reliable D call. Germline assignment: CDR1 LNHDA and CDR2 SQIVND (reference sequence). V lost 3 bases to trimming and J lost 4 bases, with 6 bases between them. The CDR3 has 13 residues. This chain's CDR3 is CASSIRFNEKLFF. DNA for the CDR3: TGTGCCAGTAGTATTCGGTTTAATGAAAAACTGTTTTTT.

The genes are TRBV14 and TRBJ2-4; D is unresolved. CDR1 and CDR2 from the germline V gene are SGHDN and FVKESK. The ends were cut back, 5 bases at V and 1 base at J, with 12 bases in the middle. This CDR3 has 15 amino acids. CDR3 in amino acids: CASSVTTMAKNIQYF. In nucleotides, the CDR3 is TGTGCCAGCAGCGTAACCACTATGGCCAAAAACATTCAGTACTTC. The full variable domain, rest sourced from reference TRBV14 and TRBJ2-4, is EAGVTQFPSHSVIEKGQTVTLRCDPISGHDNLYWYRRVMGKEIKFLLHFVKESKQDESGMPNNRFLAERTGGTYSTLKVQPAELEDSGVYFCASSVTTMAKNIQYFGAGTRLSVL.

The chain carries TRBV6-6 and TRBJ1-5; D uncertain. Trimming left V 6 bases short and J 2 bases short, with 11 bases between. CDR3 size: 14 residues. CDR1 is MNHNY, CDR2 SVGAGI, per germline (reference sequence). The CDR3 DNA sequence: TGTGCCAGCAGCTCCGAGGGCCGCAATCAGCCCCAGCATTTT. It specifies CASSSEGRNQPQHF.

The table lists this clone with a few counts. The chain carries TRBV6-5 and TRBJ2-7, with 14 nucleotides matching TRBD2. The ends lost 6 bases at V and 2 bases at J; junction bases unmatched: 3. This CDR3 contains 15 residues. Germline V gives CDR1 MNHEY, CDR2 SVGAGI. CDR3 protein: CASSSGLAGAYEQYF. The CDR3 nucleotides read TGTGCCAGCAGCTCGGGACTAGCGGGGGCCTACGAGCAGTACTTC.

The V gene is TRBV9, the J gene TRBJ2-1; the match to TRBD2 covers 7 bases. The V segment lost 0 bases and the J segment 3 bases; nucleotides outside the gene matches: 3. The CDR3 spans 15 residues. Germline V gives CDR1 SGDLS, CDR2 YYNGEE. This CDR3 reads CASSVGLAGYNEQFF. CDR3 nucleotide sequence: TGTGCCAGCAGCGTAGGGTTAGCGGGCTACAATGAGCAGTTCTTC.

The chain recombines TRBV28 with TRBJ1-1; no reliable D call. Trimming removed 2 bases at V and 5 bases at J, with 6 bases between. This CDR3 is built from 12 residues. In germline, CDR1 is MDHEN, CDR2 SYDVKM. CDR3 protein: CASSLLWTEAFF. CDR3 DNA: TGTGCCAGCAGTTTACTGTGGACTGAAGCTTTCTTT.

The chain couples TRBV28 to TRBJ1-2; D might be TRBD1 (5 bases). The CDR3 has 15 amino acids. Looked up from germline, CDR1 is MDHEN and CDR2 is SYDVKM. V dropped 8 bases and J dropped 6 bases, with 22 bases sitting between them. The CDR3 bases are TGTGCCAGCTCGACGAGCGGGCGGGGGGTTCATGGCTACACCTTC. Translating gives CASSTSGRGVHGYTF.

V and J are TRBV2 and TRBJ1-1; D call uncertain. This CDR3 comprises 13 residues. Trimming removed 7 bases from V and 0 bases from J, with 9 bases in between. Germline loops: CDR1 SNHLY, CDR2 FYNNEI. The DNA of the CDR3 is TGTGCCAGCATAATTGAAGTGAACACTGAAGCTTTCTTT. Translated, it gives CASIIEVNTEAFF.

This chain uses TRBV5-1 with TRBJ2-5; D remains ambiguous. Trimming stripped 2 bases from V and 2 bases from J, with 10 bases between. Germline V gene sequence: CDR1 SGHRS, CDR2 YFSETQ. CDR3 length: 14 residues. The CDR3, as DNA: TGCGCCAGCAGCTTTGGTCAGGAGCAAGAGACCCAGTACTTC. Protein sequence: CASSFGQEQETQYF.

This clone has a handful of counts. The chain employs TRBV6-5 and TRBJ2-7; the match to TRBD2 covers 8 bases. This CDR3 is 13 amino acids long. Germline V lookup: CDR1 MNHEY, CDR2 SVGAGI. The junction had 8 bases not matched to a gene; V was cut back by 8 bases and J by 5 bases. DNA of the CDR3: TGTGCCAGCTTGAGCGGGAGCACCGACGAGCAGTACTTC. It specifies CASLSGSTDEQYF.

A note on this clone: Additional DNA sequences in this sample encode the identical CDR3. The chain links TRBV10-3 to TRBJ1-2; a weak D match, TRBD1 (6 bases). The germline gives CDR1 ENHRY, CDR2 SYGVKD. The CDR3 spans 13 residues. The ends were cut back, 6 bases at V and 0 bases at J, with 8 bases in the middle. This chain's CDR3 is CAIRGHTNYGYTF. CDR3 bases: TGTGCCATCAGGGGACATACTAACTATGGCTACACCTTC.

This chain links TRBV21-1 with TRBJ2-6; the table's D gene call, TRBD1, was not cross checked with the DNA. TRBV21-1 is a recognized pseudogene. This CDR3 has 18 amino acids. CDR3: CASSKNLRGPGGANVLTF. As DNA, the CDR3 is TGTGCCAGCAGCAAGAATTTGAGGGGGCCGGGTGGGGCCAACGTCCTGACTTTC.

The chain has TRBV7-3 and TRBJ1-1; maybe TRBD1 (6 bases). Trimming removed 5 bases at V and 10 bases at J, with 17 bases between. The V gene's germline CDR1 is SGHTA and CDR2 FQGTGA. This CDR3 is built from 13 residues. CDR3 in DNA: TGTGCCAGCAGCCCGCAAGACAGGAGTCGAGCTTTCTTT. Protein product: CASSPQDRSRAFF.

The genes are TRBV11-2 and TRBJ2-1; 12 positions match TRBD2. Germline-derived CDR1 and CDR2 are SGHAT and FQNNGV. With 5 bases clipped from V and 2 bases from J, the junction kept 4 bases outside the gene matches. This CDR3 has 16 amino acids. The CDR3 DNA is TGTGCCAGCAGCCTCCGACTAGCGGGAGCCTACAATGAGCAGTTCTTC. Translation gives CASSLRLAGAYNEQFF.

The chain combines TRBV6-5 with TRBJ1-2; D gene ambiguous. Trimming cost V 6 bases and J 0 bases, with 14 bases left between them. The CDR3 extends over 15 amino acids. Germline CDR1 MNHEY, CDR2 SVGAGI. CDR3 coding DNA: TGTGCCAGCAGGAACCTGAAGGGCGCTAACTATGGCTACACCTTC. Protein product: CASRNLKGANYGYTF.

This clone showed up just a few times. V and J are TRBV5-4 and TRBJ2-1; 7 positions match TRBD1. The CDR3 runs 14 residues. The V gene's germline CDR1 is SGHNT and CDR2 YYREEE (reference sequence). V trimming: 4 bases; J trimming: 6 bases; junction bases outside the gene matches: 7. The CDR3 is CASSLETGSNEQFF. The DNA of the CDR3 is TGTGCCAGCAGCCTTGAGACAGGGAGCAATGAGCAGTTCTTC.

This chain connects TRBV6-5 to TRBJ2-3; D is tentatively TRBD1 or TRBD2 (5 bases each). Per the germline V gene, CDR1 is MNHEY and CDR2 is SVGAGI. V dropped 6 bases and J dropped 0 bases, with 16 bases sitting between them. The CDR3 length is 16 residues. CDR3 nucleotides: TGTGCCAGCAGCTACGCCGGGACGGTGAGCACAGATACGCAGTATTTT. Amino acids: CASSYAGTVSTDTQYF.

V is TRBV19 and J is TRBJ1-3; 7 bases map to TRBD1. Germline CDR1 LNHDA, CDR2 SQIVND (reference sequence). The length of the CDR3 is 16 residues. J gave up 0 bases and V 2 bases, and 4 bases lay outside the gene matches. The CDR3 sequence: CASSIRTGSSGNTIYF. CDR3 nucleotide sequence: TGTGCCAGTAGTATACGGACAGGTTCCTCTGGAAACACCATATATTTT. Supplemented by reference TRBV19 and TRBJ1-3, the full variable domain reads DGGITQSPKYLFRKEGQNVTLSCEQNLNHDAMYWYRQDPGQGLRLIYYSQIVNDFQKGDIAEGYSVSREKKESFPLTVTSAQKNPTAFYLCASSIRTGSSGNTIYFGEGSWLTVV.

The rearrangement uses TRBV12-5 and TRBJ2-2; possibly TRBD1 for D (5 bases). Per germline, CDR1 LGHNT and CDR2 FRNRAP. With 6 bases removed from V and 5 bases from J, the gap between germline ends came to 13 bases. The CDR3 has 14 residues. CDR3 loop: CASGPPKGTGELFF. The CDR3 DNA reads TGTGCTAGTGGCCCGCCAAAGGGGACCGGGGAGCTGTTTTTT.

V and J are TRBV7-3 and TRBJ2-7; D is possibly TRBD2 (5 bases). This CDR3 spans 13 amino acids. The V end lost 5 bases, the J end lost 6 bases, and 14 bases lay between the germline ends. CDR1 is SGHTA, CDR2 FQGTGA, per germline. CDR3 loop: CASSRMPEGEQYF. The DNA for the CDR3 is TGTGCCAGCAGCCGCATGCCTGAGGGCGAGCAGTACTTC.

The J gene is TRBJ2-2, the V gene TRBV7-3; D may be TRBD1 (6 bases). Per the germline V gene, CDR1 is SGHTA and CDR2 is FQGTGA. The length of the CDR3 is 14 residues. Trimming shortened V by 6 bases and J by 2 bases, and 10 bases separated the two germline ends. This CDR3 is CASRGTHNTGELFF. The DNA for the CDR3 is TGTGCCAGCAGGGGGACACACAACACCGGGGAGCTGTTTTTT.

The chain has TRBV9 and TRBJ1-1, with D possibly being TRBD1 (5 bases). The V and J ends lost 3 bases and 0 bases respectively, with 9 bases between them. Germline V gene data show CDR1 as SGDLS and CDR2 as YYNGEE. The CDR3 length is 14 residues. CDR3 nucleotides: TGTGCCAGCAGCGCATCGACAGTGAACACTGAAGCTTTCTTT. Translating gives CASSASTVNTEAFF.

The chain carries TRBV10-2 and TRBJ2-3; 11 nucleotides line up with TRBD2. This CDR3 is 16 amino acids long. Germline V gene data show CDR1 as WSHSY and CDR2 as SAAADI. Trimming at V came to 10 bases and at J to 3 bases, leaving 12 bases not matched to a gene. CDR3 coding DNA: TGCGCCACCTCGGGATTAGCGGGAGGGCGGACAGATACGCAGTATTTT. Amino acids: CATSGLAGGRTDTQYF.

This CDR3 reads CASSLGPVSGNTIYF. The CDR3 coding sequence is TGTGCCAGCAGCTTGGGGCCGGTCTCTGGAAACACCATATATTTT. This chain joins TRBV5-6 and TRBJ1-3; no clear D. The germline gives CDR1 SGHDT, CDR2 YYEEEE. This CDR3 comprises 15 residues. Trimming shortened V by 0 bases and J by 0 bases, and 7 bases separated the two germline ends.